The clone carrying this T cell receptor beta chain appeared a few times. Its specificity is not known. The data derive from a study of post-analysis software for immune sequencing data. The overall study: The disease courses spanned relapsing-remitting, secondary progressive and progressive-relapsing forms of multiple sclerosis.

This CDR3 is 14 amino acids long. V was shortened by 7 bases and J by 0 bases, with 12 bases between the two germline ends. Findings and caveats of the study: With F measure, samples from one preparation batch clustered together strongly. Compared with controls, patients had more of roughly five TRBV segments, including TRBV5-6, TRBV5-1 and TRBV20-1. Multiple sclerosis was associated with a significant reduction in normalized Chao1 diversity relative to controls.

TCR beta cDNA libraries had unique molecular identifiers. Yield was roughly 0.5 million cDNA molecules from around 1 to 9.1 million T cells. TCRdb itself ran the PCR reads through MiXCR, one entry per CDR3 protein. The table has roughly 540,000 distinct CDR3 sequences, approximately 34% seen once. Sequenced input: blood. The chain carries TRBV6-7 and TRBJ1-2; possible D gene TRBD1, 6 bases. TRBV6-7 is noted as an ORF with a role that remains uncertain. The TCR comes from a girl aged 2-17 years with multiple sclerosis. CDR3 amino acids: CASTLTGANYGYTF. The CDR3 DNA is TGTGCCAGCACCCTGACAGGCGCTAACTATGGCTACACCTTC.